This T cell receptor (beta chain) was sequenced for a study of blood T cell repertoires in COVID-19. Across the whole study: The analysed material was cDNA or gDNA that came from T cells, B-cell-depleted T cells, or PBMCs.

Measured with immunoSEQ multiplex PCR; TCRdb has only the in-frame clones, and not every one. There are about 64,000 clones in the sample; 80% to 95% occur only once, and around 9.1% lies in the top ten. The V gene's germline CDR1 is MDHEN and CDR2 SYDVKM. The CDR3 has 14 residues. Trimming stripped 9 bases from V and 5 bases from J, with 19 bases between. The sample comprised peripheral blood. This clonotype was sampled from a woman at least 80 years old with active COVID-19. The V gene is TRBV28, the J gene TRBJ1-1, with D possibly matching TRBD1 (5 bases). CDR3 in DNA: TGTGCCAGTAAAGCGGGGGAACGAGGGACTGAAGCTTTCTTT. It codes for CASKAGERGTEAFF.